This T cell receptor beta chain emerged from a study of blood T cell repertoires in COVID-19. Study in general: Acute and convalescent COVID-19 specimens originated in the United States, Italy and Spain. From T cells, B-cell-depleted T cells, or PBMCs came the material, which was cDNA or gDNA.

Per the authors' pipeline: Amplified reference gene primers provided the basis for estimating nucleated cell counts. The protocol was immunoSEQ multiplex PCR, while the TCRdb copy is restricted to in-frame clones and leaves out a portion. V and J calls and clone size follow that table, whereas D and trimming were derived from the DNA. The profile shows approximately 350,000 clones, about 93% of them singletons. J lost 2 bases, V lost 1 base, and 2 bases had no gene match. This CDR3 is built from 14 residues. Germline CDR1 is SGHNT and CDR2 is YENEEA. The rearrangement joins TRBV11-3 to TRBJ2-7; the match to TRBD2 covers 7 bases. Sequenced sample: peripheral blood. The clonotype originates from a young woman who had recovered from COVID-19. The CDR3 DNA reads TGTGCCAGCAGCTTAGCGGGAGGCCCCTACGAGCAGTACGTC. Its protein is CASSLAGGPYEQYV.